This T cell receptor beta chain was captured in a study of shared clonotypes between healthy human individuals. Study context: Plates per donor: three CD4 naive, three CD4 memory, two CD8 naive, one CD8 memory.

V lost 5 bases to trimming and J lost 7 bases; unmatched junction nucleotides: 12. The CDR3 is 16 amino acids. The germline CDR1 and CDR2 sequences are SGHTA and FQGNSA. Study-wide results and caveats: Sorted-subset sequencing, rarefaction showed, was incomplete despite large depth.

On this clone: The antigen is not known.

Researchers partitioned CD4+ cells into CD45RA+ naive and CD45RA-negative memory subsets. On sorted subsets, replicate PCRs used 150 to 250 ng DNA, or 25,000 to 35,000 T cell genomes. Measured with immunoSEQ multiplex PCR; TCRdb has only the in-frame clones, and not every one. The repertoire holds 300,000 to 350,000 clones, with about 70% as singletons. J is TRBJ2-1 and V is TRBV7-2; TRBD2 agrees at 9 bases. This TCR was recovered from a man aged 25-45 years in good health. Sequencing used memory CD4+ T cells sorted from blood. The sample's subset: CD45RA-negative fraction. CDR3 DNA: TGTGCCAGCAGCCTCCAATTGACTAGCGGTCTAAATGAGCAGTTCTTC. Its protein is CASSLQLTSGLNEQFF.